These 21 T cell receptor beta chains were sequenced from one sample in a study of control samples from healthy donors and cancer patients. The assay was immunoSEQ multiplex PCR, and TCRdb's table has in-frame clones only and misses some. Of approximately 230,000 clones listed, over 75% are singletons. The sequencing sample was made of PBMCs. Receptors originate from a woman between 55 and 75 years old with lung cancer.

This chain joins TRBV5-8 and TRBJ2-5; no clear D gene. The V end lost 0 bases, the J end lost 5 bases, and 11 bases lay between the germline ends. The CDR3 extends over 14 amino acids. CDR1 and CDR2 (germline): SGHTS, YDEGEE. Here the CDR3 reads CASSLVSVLETQYF. The CDR3 region has the DNA TGTGCCAGCAGCTTGGTTTCGGTTTTGGAGACCCAGTACTTC.

The chain combines TRBV6-1 with TRBJ1-1; 10 nucleotides line up with TRBD1. The germline gives CDR1 MNHNS, CDR2 SASEGT. V shed 3 bases and J 12 bases; nucleotides not matched to a gene: 13. The length of the CDR3 is 15 residues. CDR3 sequence (DNA): TGTGCCAGCAGTGAGGAGGACAGGGGGTGGATAAGGCCTTTCTTT. It encodes CASSEEDRGWIRPFF.

This chain joins TRBV5-3 and TRBJ1-5, with D possibly TRBD1 on 6 matching bases. TRBV5-3 carries the ORF label, with uncertain function. CDR3 length: 15 amino acids. Trimming took 3 bases from V and 5 from J, leaving 15 bases between them. Here the CDR3 DNA reads TGTGCCAGAAGCTCTGGGAGGGGGTCAGATCAGCCCCAGCATTTT. Residues: CARSSGRGSDQPQHF.

The chain is built from TRBV5-1 and TRBJ2-2; D tentatively fits TRBD1 or TRBD2 (5 bases each). The V gene lost 4 bases and the J gene lost 7 bases, with 23 bases spanning the gap. The germline V gene has CDR1 SGHRS and CDR2 YFSETQ. This CDR3 is 17 amino acids long. CDR3 in DNA: TGCGCCAGCAGCCCCGGGGACCTAAAACCCAAAGTCGGGGAGCTGTTTTTT. Protein sequence: CASSPGDLKPKVGELFF.

This clone was found once. The V gene is TRBV2, the J gene TRBJ1-5; possible D gene TRBD1, 5 bases. CDR1 is SNHLY, CDR2 FYNNEI, per germline. The V end was cut by 8 bases, the J end by 1 base, with 9 bases between. This CDR3 contains 13 residues. CDR3 DNA sequence: TGTGCCAGCCTGGGGGACAGCAATCAGCCCCAGCATTTT. This translates into CASLGDSNQPQHF. Drawing the rest from reference TRBV2 and TRBJ1-5, the complete variable domain is EPEVTQTPSHQVTQMGQEVILRCVPISNHLYFYWYRQILGQKVEFLVSFYNNEISEKSEIFDDQFSVERPDGSNFTLKIRSTKLEDSAMYFCASLGDSNQPQHFGDGTRLSIL.

The chain couples TRBV28 to TRBJ1-5; a possible D gene is TRBD1 (5 bases). The length of the CDR3 is 15 residues. The V and J ends lost 6 bases and 4 bases respectively, with 16 bases between them. Germline V lookup: CDR1 MDHEN, CDR2 SYDVKM. Here the CDR3 DNA reads TGTGCCAGCAGGCCGGGGGAGGGCTGGAATCAGCCCCAGCATTTT. Translated: CASRPGEGWNQPQHF.

V is TRBV3-1 (or the pseudogene TRBV3-2) and J is TRBJ2-3; 9 bases match TRBD2. The CDR3 is 15 amino acids. Looked up from germline, CDR1 is LGHDT and CDR2 is YNNKEL (reference sequence). The J segment lost 5 bases and the V segment lost 5 bases, leaving 8 bases of the junction unmatched. CDR3 loop: CASSTSGSGGDTQYF. Written as DNA, the CDR3 is TGTGCCAGCAGCACTAGCGGGTCTGGTGGAGATACGCAGTATTTT.

This chain links TRBV6-5 with TRBJ2-3; D may be TRBD1 (7 bases). V shed 2 bases and J shed 9 bases, with 9 bases lying between them. The germline gives CDR1 MNHEY, CDR2 SVGAGI. The CDR3 is 12 amino acids. CDR3 sequence: CASSYGGGTQYF. The CDR3 nucleotides are TGTGCCAGCAGTTACGGAGGGGGCACGCAGTATTTT.

The V and J genes are TRBV7-2 and TRBJ1-1; D uncertain. CDR1 SGHTA and CDR2 FQGNSA come from the germline V gene. This CDR3 contains 11 residues. V gave up 2 bases and J gave up 6 bases, with 4 bases separating them. In DNA form, the CDR3 reads TGTGCCAGCAGCTTAAGATCTGAAGCTTTCTTT. It specifies CASSLRSEAFF.

The chain couples TRBV10-2 to TRBJ1-3, with D possibly being TRBD1 (6 bases). The V gene's germline CDR1 is WSHSY and CDR2 SAAADI. Trimming removed 4 bases from V and 0 bases from J, with 16 bases in between. CDR3 size: 17 residues. The chain's CDR3 is CASSGVSGALSGNTIYF. The CDR3 nucleotides read TGCGCCAGCAGTGGGGTTTCAGGGGCGCTCTCTGGAAACACCATATATTTT.

This clone was counted a few times. The rearrangement links TRBV10-2 to TRBJ2-3, with unresolved D. CDR3 length: 18 amino acids. V lost 0 bases and J lost 0, with 16 bases in between. Germline values: CDR1 WSHSY, CDR2 SAAADI. The CDR3 is CASSESLGVALSTDTQYF. CDR3 coding DNA: TGCGCCAGCAGTGAGTCTCTTGGCGTGGCTTTGAGCACAGATACGCAGTATTTT.

The rearrangement links TRBV2 to TRBJ2-3, with D possibly matching TRBD1 (5 bases). Between the trimmed V and J ends, which lost 7 bases and 2 bases, there was a span of 10 bases. The length of the CDR3 is 13 residues. CDR1 and CDR2 (germline): SNHLY, FYNNEI. This chain's CDR3 is CASNYRYTDTQYF. The CDR3 nucleotides read TGTGCCAGCAATTACAGGTACACAGATACGCAGTATTTT.

The gene calls are TRBV21-1 and TRBJ1-5; TRBD1 is taken as the D call from the table, unchecked against the DNA. TRBV21-1 is a pseudogene locus. The CDR3 length is 16 residues. CDR3 in DNA: TGTGCCAGCAGAGGGGACAGGGTCTCCCCAATCAGCCCCCAGCATTTT. This gives the protein CASRGDRVSPISPQHF.

V and J are TRBV9 and TRBJ2-3; 8 bases map to TRBD2. CDR3 length: 16 amino acids. V lost 0 bases, J lost 5 bases, and 8 bases stayed unmatched. Germline V lookup: CDR1 SGDLS, CDR2 YYNGEE. CDR3 DNA sequence: TGTGCCAGCAGCGTAGGGGGTAGCGGGGCGCTAGATACGCAGTATTTT. Translated, it gives CASSVGGSGALDTQYF.

This chain connects TRBV3-1 (or the pseudogene TRBV3-2) to TRBJ2-2, with TRBD1 as a possible D gene (6 bases). CDR3 length: 12 amino acids. Trimming removed 6 bases at V and 7 bases at J, with 9 bases between. Germline-derived CDR1 and CDR2 are LGHDT and YNNKEL (reference sequence). CDR3 in DNA: TGTGCCAGCAGTTCGACAGGCGGGGAGCTGTTTTTT. This translates into CASSSTGGELFF.

This clone came up a few times. The chain joins TRBV13 to TRBJ2-7; 11 bases are shared with TRBD1. V was pared by 3 bases and J by 5 bases, with 3 bases of the junction left unmatched. CDR3 length: 14 amino acids. Germline lookup yields CDR1 PRHDT and CDR2 FYEKMQ (reference sequence). The CDR3 is CASSLRDRGNEQYF. CDR3 coding DNA: TGTGCCAGCAGCTTGCGGGACAGGGGGAACGAGCAGTACTTC. Together with reference TRBV13 and TRBJ2-7, the CDR3 gives the full variable domain: AAGVIQSPRHLIKEKRETATLKCYPIPRHDTVYWYQQGPGQDPQFLISFYEKMQSDKGSIPDRFSAQQFSDYHSELNMSSLELGDSALYFCASSLRDRGNEQYFGPGTRLTVT.

The chain carries TRBV7-8 and TRBJ2-4, with 7 bases lining up with TRBD2. The germline V gene has CDR1 SGHVS and CDR2 FQNEAQ. CDR3 length: 15 amino acids. The ends lost 3 bases at V and 4 bases at J; junction bases unmatched: 6. CDR3 loop: CASSLGGGGKNIQYF. The CDR3 region has the DNA TGTGCCAGCAGCTTGGGCGGGGGTGGTAAAAACATTCAGTACTTC.

The chain carries TRBV5-1 and TRBJ2-1; D remains unclear. Germline V CDR1 and CDR2: SGHRS, YFSETQ. Trimming removed 0 bases from V and 4 bases from J, with 14 bases in between. The CDR3 extends over 16 amino acids. CDR3 nucleotides: TGCGCCAGCAGCTTGGCCCCAGTAGTCGAGTACAATGAGCAGTTCTTC. Translating it yields CASSLAPVVEYNEQFF.

This chain links TRBV4-2 with TRBJ2-5; 12 bases line up with TRBD2. Germline V gives CDR1 LGHNA, CDR2 YNFKEQ. CDR3 size: 18 residues. J gave up 2 bases and V 2 bases, and 9 bases lay outside the gene matches. CDR3 nucleotide sequence: TGTGCCAGCAGCCAAAGTACTCTAGCGGGGGGGTATCAAGAGACCCAGTACTTC. Protein: CASSQSTLAGGYQETQYF.

The chain employs TRBV3-1 (or the pseudogene TRBV3-2) and TRBJ2-5; D is uncertain. CDR3 length: 12 residues. V was clipped by 5 bases and J by 6 bases, with 10 bases between them. CDR1 LGHDT and CDR2 YNNKEL come from the germline V gene (reference sequence). In nucleotides, the CDR3 is TGTGCCAGCAGCTGGGTGTTGCAGACCCAGTACTTC. This gives the protein CASSWVLQTQYF.

This clone was seen a few times. The chain links TRBV10-1 to TRBJ2-2, with unresolved D. Germline V gene lookup returns CDR1 WNHNN and CDR2 SYGVQD (reference sequence). V was trimmed by 5 bases and J by 4 bases, leaving 8 bases between them. This CDR3 spans 13 amino acids. The CDR3 DNA reads as TGCGCCAGCAGTATAGACACCACCGGGGAGCTGTTTTTT. It encodes CASSIDTTGELFF.